The clone carrying this T cell receptor (beta chain) appeared a few times. Its antigen is not known. J gave up 3 bases and V 10 bases, and 6 bases lay outside the gene matches. The germline gives CDR1 ENHRY, CDR2 SYGVKD. The CDR3 covers 13 residues. CDR3 regions of TCR beta were amplified from RNA transcripts. HTBI primers were used in a first-round RT-PCR, which preceded a second-round multiplex PCR. TCRdb independently ran MiXCR on the multiplex PCR reads; one entry per CDR3 protein. The sample lists a few hundred thousand distinct CDR3 sequences, about 40% occurring once. This entry belongs to a study of Graves' ophthalmopathy and Graves' hyperthyroidism. Study-level background: Stable hyperthyroidism denotes an absence of ophthalmopathy throughout 18 months of follow-up.

Excluded were patients with other autoimmune diseases, uncontrolled infections, pregnancy or lactation. Study-level points and caveats: Discrimination between ophthalmopathy and stable hyperthyroidism by a 13-signature model showed roughly 88% sensitivity and over 70% specificity.

V usage is TRBV10-3 and J usage is TRBJ2-7, with 10 bases aligning to TRBD1. The TCR comes from an adult man with Graves' hyperthyroidism. The sample comprised peripheral blood or thyroid tissue (not recorded which). The CDR3 here is CATEDRGDYEQYF. DNA of the CDR3: TGTGCCACGGAGGACAGGGGGGACTACGAGCAGTACTTC.